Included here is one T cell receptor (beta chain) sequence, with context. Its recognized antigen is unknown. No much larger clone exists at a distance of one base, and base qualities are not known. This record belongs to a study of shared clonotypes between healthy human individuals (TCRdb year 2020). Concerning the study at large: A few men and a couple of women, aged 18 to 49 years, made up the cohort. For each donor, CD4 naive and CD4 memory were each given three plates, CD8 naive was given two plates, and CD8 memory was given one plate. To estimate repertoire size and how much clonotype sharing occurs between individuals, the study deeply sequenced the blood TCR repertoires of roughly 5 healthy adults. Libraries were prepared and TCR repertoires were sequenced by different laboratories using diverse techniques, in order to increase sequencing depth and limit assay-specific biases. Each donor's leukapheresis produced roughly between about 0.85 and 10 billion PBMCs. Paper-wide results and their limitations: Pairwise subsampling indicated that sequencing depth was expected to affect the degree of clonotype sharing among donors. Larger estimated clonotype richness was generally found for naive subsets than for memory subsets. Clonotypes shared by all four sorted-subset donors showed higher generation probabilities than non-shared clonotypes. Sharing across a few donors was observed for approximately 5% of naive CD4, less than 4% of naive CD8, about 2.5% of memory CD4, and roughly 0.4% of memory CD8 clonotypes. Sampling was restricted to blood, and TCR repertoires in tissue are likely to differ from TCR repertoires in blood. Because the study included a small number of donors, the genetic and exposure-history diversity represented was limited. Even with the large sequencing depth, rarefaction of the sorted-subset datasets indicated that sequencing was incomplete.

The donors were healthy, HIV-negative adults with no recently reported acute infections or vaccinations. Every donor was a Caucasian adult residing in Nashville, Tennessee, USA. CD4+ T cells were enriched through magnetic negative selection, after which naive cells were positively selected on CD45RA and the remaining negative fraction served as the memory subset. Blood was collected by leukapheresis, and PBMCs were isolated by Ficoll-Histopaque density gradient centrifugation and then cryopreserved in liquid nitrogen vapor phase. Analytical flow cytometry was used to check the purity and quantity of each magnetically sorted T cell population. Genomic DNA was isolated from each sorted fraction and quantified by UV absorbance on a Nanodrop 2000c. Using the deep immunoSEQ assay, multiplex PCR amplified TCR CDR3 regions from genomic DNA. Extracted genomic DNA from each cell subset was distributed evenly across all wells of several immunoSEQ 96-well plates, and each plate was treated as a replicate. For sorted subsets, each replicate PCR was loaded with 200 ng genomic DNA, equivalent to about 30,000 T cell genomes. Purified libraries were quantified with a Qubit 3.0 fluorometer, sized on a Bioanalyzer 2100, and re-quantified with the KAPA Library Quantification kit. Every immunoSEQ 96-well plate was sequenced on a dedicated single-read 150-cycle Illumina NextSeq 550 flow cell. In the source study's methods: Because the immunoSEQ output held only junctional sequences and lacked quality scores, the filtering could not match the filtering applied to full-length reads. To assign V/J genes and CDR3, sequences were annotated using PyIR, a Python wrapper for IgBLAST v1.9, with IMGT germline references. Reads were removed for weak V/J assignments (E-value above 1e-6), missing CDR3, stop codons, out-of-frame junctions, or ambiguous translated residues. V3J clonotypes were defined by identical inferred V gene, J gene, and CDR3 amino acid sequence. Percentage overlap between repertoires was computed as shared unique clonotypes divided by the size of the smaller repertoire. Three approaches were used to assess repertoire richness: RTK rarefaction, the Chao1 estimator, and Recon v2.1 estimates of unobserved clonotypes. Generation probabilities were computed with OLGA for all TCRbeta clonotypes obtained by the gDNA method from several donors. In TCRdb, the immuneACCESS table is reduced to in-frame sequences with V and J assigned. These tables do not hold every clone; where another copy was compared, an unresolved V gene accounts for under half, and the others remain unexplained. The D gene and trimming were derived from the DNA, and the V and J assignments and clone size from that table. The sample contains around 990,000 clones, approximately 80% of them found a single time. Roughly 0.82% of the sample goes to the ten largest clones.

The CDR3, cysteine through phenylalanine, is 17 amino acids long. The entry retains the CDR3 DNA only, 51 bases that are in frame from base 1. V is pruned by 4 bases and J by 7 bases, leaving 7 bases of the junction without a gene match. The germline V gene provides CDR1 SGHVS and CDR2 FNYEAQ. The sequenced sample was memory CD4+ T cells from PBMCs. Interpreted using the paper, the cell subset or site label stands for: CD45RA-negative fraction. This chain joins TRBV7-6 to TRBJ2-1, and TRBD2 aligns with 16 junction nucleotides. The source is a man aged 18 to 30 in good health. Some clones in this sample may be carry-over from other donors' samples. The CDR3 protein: CASSSGTSGRGWNEQFF. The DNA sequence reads TGTGCCAGCAGCTCTGGGACTAGCGGGAGGGGTTGGAATGAGCAGTTCTTC.